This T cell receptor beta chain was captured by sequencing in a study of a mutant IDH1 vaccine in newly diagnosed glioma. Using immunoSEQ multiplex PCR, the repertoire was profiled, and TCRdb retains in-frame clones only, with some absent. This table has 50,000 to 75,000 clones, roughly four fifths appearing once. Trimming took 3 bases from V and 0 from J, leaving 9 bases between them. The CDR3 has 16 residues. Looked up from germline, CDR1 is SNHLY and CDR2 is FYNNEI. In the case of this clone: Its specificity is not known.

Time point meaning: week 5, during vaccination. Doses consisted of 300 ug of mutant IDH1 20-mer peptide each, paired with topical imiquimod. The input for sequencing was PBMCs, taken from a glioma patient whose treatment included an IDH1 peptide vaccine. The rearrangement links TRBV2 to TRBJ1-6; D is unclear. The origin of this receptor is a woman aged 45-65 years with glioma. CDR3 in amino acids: CASSDGISSYNSPLHF. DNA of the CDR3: TGTGCCAGCAGTGATGGGATAAGCTCCTATAATTCACCCCTCCACTTT.